A selection of T cell receptor beta chains follows, all from one sample in a study of identical twins. In TCRdb, the 5' RACE reads were re-called with MiXCR into one record per CDR3 protein. The sample holds 400,000 to 500,000 distinct CDR3 sequences, about 18% seen once. The sample taken for sequencing was naive T cells sorted from blood. The origin of the receptors is a man aged 45-60 years in good health. CDR3s include the opening cysteine and the closing phenylalanine or tryptophan. The D gene is left open where the match is weak. Clone size is shown for a subset of rows, as once, few, many or a class of expanded clone.

J gene | CDR3 length | V gene | clone size | D gene | CDR3 DNA | CDR3 protein
TRBJ1-5 | 15 | TRBV12-3/TRBV12-4 | - | - | TGTGCCAGCAGTTTTATGGTCGGCGGCAATCAGCCCCAGCATTTT | CASSFMVGGNQPQHF
TRBJ2-2 | 14 | TRBV6-2/TRBV6-3 | - | TRBD2 | TGTGCCAGCAGCGCACTAGCGGACACCGGGGAGCTGTTTTTT | CASSALADTGELFF
TRBJ2-1 | 13 | TRBV20-1 | many | - | TGCAGTGGGCTTAGGGGATCTAACAATGAGCAGTTCTTC | CSGLRGSNNEQFF
TRBJ2-7 | 12 | TRBV10-3 | few | - | TGTGCCATCAGTGATCCCGGGTACGAGCAGTACTTC | CAISDPGYEQYF
TRBJ2-1 | 15 | TRBV6-2/TRBV6-3 | - | - | TGTGCCAGCAAGACCGGGACGTTCTCCTACAATGAGCAGTTCTTC | CASKTGTFSYNEQFF
TRBJ2-2 | 15 | TRBV5-5 | many | - | TGTGCCAGCAGCTTGGGGATGGTGGGGGCCGGGGAGCTGTTTTTT | CASSLGMVGAGELFF
TRBJ1-5 | 14 | TRBV30 | few | - | TGTGCCTGGAGTGTAGGGCAGGGGAATCAGCCCCAGCATTTT | CAWSVGQGNQPQHF
TRBJ2-5 | 12 | TRBV3-1 | few | - | TGTGCCAGCGGGGGTCTCACGGAGACCCAGTACTTC | CASGGLTETQYF
TRBJ2-7 | 14 | TRBV20-1 | few | TRBD1 | TGCAGTGCGGAAACAGGGGGCGGAATGGGAGAGCAGTACTTC | CSAETGGGMGEQYF
TRBJ2-1 | 14 | TRBV2 | - | TRBD2 | TGTGCCAGACGACTAGCGGTCCTTAACAATGAGCAGTTCTTC | CARRLAVLNNEQFF
TRBJ1-3 | 16 | TRBV7-2 | few | - | TGTGCCAGCAGCTTGGTGGGACTGCCTTCTGGAAACACCATATATTTT | CASSLVGLPSGNTIYF
TRBJ1-1 | 17 | TRBV12-3/TRBV12-4 | few | TRBD1 | TGTGCCAGCAGTTTATTTAGGTGGGACAGGTTTAACACTGAAGCTTTCTTT | CASSLFRWDRFNTEAFF
TRBJ1-5 | 13 | TRBV7-8 | few | - | TGTGCCAGCAGCTCCGCACAACAGGGACACCAGCATTTT | CASSSAQQGHQHF
TRBJ2-3 | 16 | TRBV10-3 | many | - | TGTGCCATCAGTGCCAGGGGGGCGGGCAACACAGATACGCAGTATTTT | CAISARGAGNTDTQYF
TRBJ2-7 | 16 | TRBV6-2/TRBV6-3 | - | TRBD2 | TGTGCCAGCAGTCCACGGGGGACTAGCGGGGAAGGCGAGCAGTACTTC | CASSPRGTSGEGEQYF
TRBJ1-5 | 15 | TRBV10-3 | many | TRBD1 | TGTGCCATCAGTTCGACAGGGGGCGGCTATCAGCCCCAGCATTTT | CAISSTGGGYQPQHF
TRBJ2-1 | 10 | TRBV20-1 | many | - | TGCAGTGCTAGTAGAGGTGAGCAGTTCTTC | CSASRGEQFF
TRBJ2-5 | 15 | TRBV25-1 | - | - | TGTGCCAGCAGTGATATGGCAAGGGTGGGAGAGACCCAGTACTTC | CASSDMARVGETQYF
TRBJ2-7 | 16 | TRBV5-4 | - | - | TGTGCCAGCAGCCCGCCTCCTGGACGTCTACCCTACGAGCAGTACTTC | CASSPPPGRLPYEQYF
TRBJ2-7 | 14 | TRBV12-3/TRBV12-4 | many | TRBD1 | TGTGCCAGCAGCACCGGGACAGGGCATTACGAGCAGTACTTC | CASSTGTGHYEQYF
TRBJ2-3 | 15 | TRBV4-2 | - | TRBD2 | TGTGCCAGCAGCGGCGGGACTAGTTTAGTAGATACGCAGTATTTT | CASSGGTSLVDTQYF
TRBJ2-2 | 14 | TRBV6-1 | few | TRBD2 | TGTGCCAGCAATATAGCGGGGAACACCGGGGAGCTGTTTTTT | CASNIAGNTGELFF
TRBJ2-5 | 16 | TRBV6-2/TRBV6-3 | many | - | TGTGCCAGCAGTCATCCCGGGTTTAATCCGAAAGAGACCCAGTACTTC | CASSHPGFNPKETQYF
TRBJ2-4 | 13 | TRBV28 | once | - | TGTGCCAGCAAAAGAGGGGGAGAAAACATTCAGTACTTC | CASKRGGENIQYF
TRBJ2-7 | 14 | TRBV15 | - | - | TGTGCCACCAGCAAGGTTGGGGGCTCCTACGAGCAGTACTTC | CATSKVGGSYEQYF
TRBJ2-7 | 16 | TRBV5-6 | few | TRBD1 | TGTGCCAGCAGCTTGGGGATATTGGGGGACAGAATGGGGGAGTACTTC | CASSLGILGDRMGEYF
TRBJ1-2 | 15 | TRBV7-9 | - | TRBD1 | TGTGCCAGCACCCGACAGGGGGCGACCTTGGGTGGCTACACCTTC | CASTRQGATLGGYTF
TRBJ1-2 | 13 | TRBV20-1 | few | - | TGCAGTGCTGGCCTGGGCAGGGGAATAGGCTACACCTTC | CSAGLGRGIGYTF
TRBJ2-3 | 16 | TRBV12-3/TRBV12-4 | few | - | TGTGCCAGCAGTTTAGAGGGCCAGTCCCGCACAGATACGCAGTATTTT | CASSLEGQSRTDTQYF
TRBJ2-6 | 15 | TRBV20-1 | - | - | TGCAGTGCTAGAGATCCACGCTCTGGGGCCAACGTCCTGACTTTC | CSARDPRSGANVLTF
TRBJ1-2 | 14 | TRBV27 | - | - | TGTGCCAGCAGTTTAGGGGCCCCAAGCTCTGGCTACACCTTC | CASSLGAPSSGYTF
TRBJ2-1 | 12 | TRBV6-2/TRBV6-3 | - | - | TGTGCCAGCTGGTCAGGAGGGGATGAGCAGTTCTTC | CASWSGGDEQFF
TRBJ1-1 | 14 | TRBV12-3/TRBV12-4 | many | TRBD1 | TGTGCCAGCAGCAGGGGACAGGGGGGGGCTGAAGCTTTCTTT | CASSRGQGGAEAFF
TRBJ1-6 | 13 | TRBV28 | - | - | TGTGCCAGCAGTCGTGTTTCTAATTCACCCCTCCACTTT | CASSRVSNSPLHF
TRBJ2-7 | 16 | TRBV7-2 | - | TRBD1 | TGTGCCAGCAGCTTAGTGGGAGGACAGGGATCCTACGAGCAGTACTTC | CASSLVGGQGSYEQYF
TRBJ1-1 | 15 | TRBV4-3 | - | TRBD1 | TGCGCCAGCAGCCCTAATGACAGGGAGAACACTGAAGCTTTCTTT | CASSPNDRENTEAFF
TRBJ2-3 | 15 | TRBV7-2 | - | TRBD2 | TGTGCCAGCAGCTTGGGCGGGGGGGACACAGATACGCAGTATTTT | CASSLGGGDTDTQYF
TRBJ2-4 | 11 | TRBV28 | many | - | TGTGCCAGCAGTTTAGGTCGGGCGGAGTACTTC | CASSLGRAEYF
TRBJ2-7 | 15 | TRBV5-6 | few | - | TGTGCCAGCAGCTTGTATGGGAGTCCCTCCTACGAGCAGTACTTC | CASSLYGSPSYEQYF
TRBJ2-1 | 14 | TRBV7-9 | - | TRBD1 | TGTGCCAGCATCCCCGGGACAGTATACAATGAGCAGTTCTTC | CASIPGTVYNEQFF
TRBJ2-7 | 11 | TRBV6-5 | - | - | TGTGCCAGCAGTTCGGGGGGCGAGCTGTACTTC | CASSSGGELYF
TRBJ2-2 | 16 | TRBV9 | - | - | TGTGCCAGCAGCGTAGATGGCAGCGCGAACACCGGGGAGCTGTTTTTT | CASSVDGSANTGELFF
TRBJ2-1 | 12 | TRBV2 | - | - | TGTGCCAGCAGTCCCATCTTGGGACGGCAGTTCTTC | CASSPILGRQFF
TRBJ2-1 | 16 | TRBV4-3 | few | TRBD2 | TGCGCCAGCAGCCGGTGGCTCGCGGGGGGGTGGAATGAGCAGTTCTTC | CASSRWLAGGWNEQFF
TRBJ2-1 | 14 | TRBV6-1 | - | TRBD1 | TGTGCCAGCAGCGATCGACAGGGGGTCTATGAGCAGTTCTTC | CASSDRQGVYEQFF
TRBJ2-3 | 15 | TRBV21-1 | - | - | TGTGCCAGCAGCAAAGACGAGGGGGCGAGAGATACGCAGTATTTT | CASSKDEGARDTQYF
TRBJ2-1 | 15 | TRBV20-1 | - | TRBD1 | TGCAGTGACATTCCGGGGGACAGGGCCTACAATGAGCAGTTCTTC | CSDIPGDRAYNEQFF
TRBJ2-6 | 16 | TRBV12-3/TRBV12-4 | many | - | TGTGCCAGCAGTGGGCAGGGAAGTATTGGGGCCAACGTCCTGACTTTC | CASSGQGSIGANVLTF
TRBJ1-2 | 15 | TRBV7-2 | - | - | TGTGCCAGCAGCCACGCACCTCATACTAACTATGGCTACACCTTC | CASSHAPHTNYGYTF
TRBJ2-7 | 14 | TRBV28 | - | TRBD2 | TGTGCCAGCAATCTAGCGGGAGTGCCCTACGAGCAGTACTTC | CASNLAGVPYEQYF
TRBJ2-2 | 16 | TRBV7-2 | - | - | TGTGCCAGCAGACGCCGGGGCGGGGTTGACACCGGGGAGCTGTTTTTT | CASRRRGGVDTGELFF
TRBJ2-1 | 15 | TRBV9 | - | - | TGTGCCAGCAGCGTCTCGGACTGGCGAGCCCATGAGCAGTTCTTC | CASSVSDWRAHEQFF
TRBJ2-1 | 16 | TRBV7-9 | - | - | TGTGCCAGCAGCTTGGGGCGGGGTCACGATGACAATGAGCAGTTCTTC | CASSLGRGHDDNEQFF
TRBJ2-2 | 13 | TRBV20-1 | few | - | TGCAGTGCTAGAGATGGTGGTACCGGGGAGCTGTTTTTT | CSARDGGTGELFF